This TCR beta chain was identified during a study of shared clonotypes between healthy human individuals. Replicate PCRs run on sorted subsets employed 200 ng DNA, about 27,000 T cell genomes. The table came from immunoSEQ multiplex PCR; TCRdb's copy has only in-frame clones and leaves some out. The table records some 1,100,000 clones, 75% to 85% of them present only once. It was into CD45RA+ naive and CD45RA-negative memory subsets that the CD4+ cells were split. The source of this sequence is a man aged 18 to 30 in good health. Some clones in this sample may be carry-over from other donors' samples. Sequencing used memory CD4+ T cells from PBMCs. This sample's subset: CD45RA-negative fraction.

The CDR3 loop is CASSYALAGVTGELFF. CDR3 coding DNA: TGTGCCAGCAGTTACGCGCTAGCGGGAGTTACCGGGGAGCTGTTTTTT. This chain connects TRBV6-6 to TRBJ2-2; the match to TRBD2 covers 10 bases. CDR3 length: 16 residues. The ends lost 2 bases at V and 5 bases at J; junction bases unmatched: 5. Germline V gene data show CDR1 as MNHNY and CDR2 as SVGAGI (reference sequence).